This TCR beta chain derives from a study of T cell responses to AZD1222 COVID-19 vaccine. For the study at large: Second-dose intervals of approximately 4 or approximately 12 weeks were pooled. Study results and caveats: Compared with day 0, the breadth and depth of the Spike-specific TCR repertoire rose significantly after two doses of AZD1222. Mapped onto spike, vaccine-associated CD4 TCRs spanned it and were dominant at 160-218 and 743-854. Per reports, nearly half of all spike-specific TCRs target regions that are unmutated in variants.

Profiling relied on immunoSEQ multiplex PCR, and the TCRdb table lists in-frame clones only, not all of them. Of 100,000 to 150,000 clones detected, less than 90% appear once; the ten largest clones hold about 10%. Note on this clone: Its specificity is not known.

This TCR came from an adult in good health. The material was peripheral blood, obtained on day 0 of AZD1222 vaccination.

For the CDR3, the DNA is TGTGCCAGCAAAAGGGACAGGGGATACTACGAGCAGTACTTC. Protein sequence: CASKRDRGYYEQYF. The chain joins TRBV28 to TRBJ2-7, with 10 nucleotides matching TRBD1. The germline V gene has CDR1 MDHEN and CDR2 SYDVKM. The length of the CDR3 is 14 residues. After removal of 7 bases from V and 3 bases from J, the junction contained 6 bases not matched to a gene.